This T cell receptor (beta chain) was retrieved from a study of cytomegalovirus exposure and HLA in healthy donors. Study outcomes and limitations: Most subjects' HLA-A and HLA-B alleles were reportedly predicted from TCR beta sequences. In vitro checks showed that a few CMV-associated chains really do target CMV antigens. Later work found most CMV-associated TCR beta chains apparently HLA-restricted.

The CDR3 loop spans 15 amino acids. The germline V gene encodes CDR1 SGHDT and CDR2 YYEEEE. V was cut by 0 bases and J by 0 bases, with 7 bases left in between. PCR was performed using 60 Vbeta and 13 Jbeta primers. Generated by immunoSEQ multiplex PCR, the TCRdb table keeps only in-frame clones and is missing some. The table shows fewer than 55,000 clones, with under 70% occurring only once. As regards this clone: Its antigen is unidentified.

Sequenced: PBMCs. This rearrangement joins TRBV5-6 to TRBJ1-3, with unresolved D. The receptor comes from a man aged 60 to 75 in good health and CMV-seropositive. The CDR3: CASSLGPGSGNTIYF. As DNA, the CDR3 is TGTGCCAGCAGCTTGGGTCCAGGCTCTGGAAACACCATATATTTT.